Below are 27 T cell receptor beta chains sequenced from a single sample in a study of human T cells and chemical hapten exposure. Time point: healthy volunteer bleed at 2 weeks. The authors' total RNA extraction used unfractionated whole blood. From the RACE reads, TCRdb called clonotypes with MiXCR, one entry per CDR3 protein. The profile shows roughly 49,000 distinct CDR3 sequences, 4.3% of them singletons. The material sequenced was whole blood. These receptors all come from a female donor in good health. Some clones in this sample may be carry-over from other donors' samples.

There are many counts of this clonotype. The rearrangement uses TRBV12-3 or TRBV12-4 and TRBJ2-1; the D gene is possibly TRBD2 (6 bases). Trimming removed 3 bases from V and 7 bases from J, with 16 bases in between. The CDR3 consists of 15 residues. The CDR3 DNA sequence: TGTGCCAGCAGTTTTATTGCGGGGAGTTTAAATGAGCAGTTCTTC. This gives the protein CASSFIAGSLNEQFF.

The sample holds many counts of this clonotype. CDR3 sequence reads: CAISEGVGQPQHF. DNA of the CDR3: TGTGCCATCAGTGAGGGGGTCGGTCAGCCCCAGCATTTT. The chain carries TRBV10-3 and TRBJ1-5; D gene unclear. This CDR3 is built from 13 residues. The V gene's germline CDR1 is ENHRY and CDR2 SYGVKD. The germline V and J ends were trimmed by 2 bases and 6 bases, with 8 bases remaining between them.

The table lists this clonotype with many counts. V and J are TRBV20-1 and TRBJ2-3, with 8 bases matching TRBD2. Per germline, CDR1 DFQATT and CDR2 SNEGSKA (reference sequence). There are 14 residues in the CDR3. V lost 5 bases to trimming and J lost 4 bases; unmatched junction nucleotides: 8. The CDR3 nucleotides are TGCAGTGCTTACCCGGGGGGGCAGGCAGATACGCAGTATTTT. Translating it yields CSAYPGGQADTQYF.

This clonotype was seen repeatedly, ten times or more. The chain has TRBV12-5 and TRBJ1-1; no clear D. There are 16 residues in the CDR3. With 6 bases removed from V and 1 base from J, the gap between germline ends came to 18 bases. Germline V gives CDR1 LGHNT, CDR2 FRNRAP. CDR3 sequence reads: CASGARASPENTEAFF. The CDR3, as DNA: TGTGCTAGTGGAGCTCGAGCATCCCCTGAGAACACTGAAGCTTTCTTT.

The V call is TRBV7-9, the J call TRBJ1-2; D might be TRBD1 (6 bases). The CDR3 spans 15 residues. Germline loops: CDR1 SEHNR, CDR2 FQNEAQ (reference sequence). Trimming left V 5 bases short and J 0 bases short, with 13 bases between. CDR3 in amino acids: CASSPLRGANYGYTF. The CDR3 nucleotides read TGTGCCAGCAGCCCACTCAGGGGAGCTAACTATGGCTACACCTTC.

This clonotype was counted ten times or more. This rearrangement joins TRBV5-1 to TRBJ2-7; D remains ambiguous. CDR3 length: 16 amino acids. V lost 4 bases, J lost 3 bases, and 20 bases lay in between. Per the germline V gene, CDR1 is SGHRS and CDR2 is YFSETQ. CDR3 residues: CASSPRSSATLYEQYF. The CDR3, as DNA: TGCGCCAGCAGCCCTAGGTCGTCGGCCACACTCTACGAGCAGTACTTC.

This clonotype was counted a few times. The J gene is TRBJ1-5, the V gene TRBV12-3 or TRBV12-4; 8 nucleotides agree with TRBD1. The length of the CDR3 is 16 residues. Unmatched junction bases numbered 7, after V lost 5 bases and J lost 1 base. The CDR3 region is CASSLPTGVSNQPQHF. The DNA of the CDR3 is TGTGCCAGCAGTCTACCGACAGGGGTGAGCAATCAGCCCCAGCATTTT.

This clonotype appeared many times. V gene TRBV5-1 combines with J gene TRBJ2-4; unclear D gene. V dropped 4 bases and J dropped 7 bases, with 9 bases sitting between them. The CDR3 consists of 12 residues. Germline CDR1 and CDR2: SGHRS and YFSETQ. The CDR3 reads CASSPDGNIQYF. CDR3 nucleotides: TGCGCCAGCAGCCCAGACGGGAACATTCAGTACTTC.

This clonotype was seen more than once but under ten times. V is TRBV6-5 and J is TRBJ1-2; D remains unclear. The V end was cut by 6 bases, the J end by 6 bases, with 8 bases between. Per germline, CDR1 MNHEY and CDR2 SVGAGI. This CDR3 region has 11 residues. The CDR3 region is CASSRLNGYTF. The CDR3 nucleotides are TGTGCCAGCAGCCGACTAAATGGCTACACCTTC.

Many counts were recorded for this clonotype. V and J are TRBV27 and TRBJ1-5; 7 bases agree with TRBD1. Germline assignment: CDR1 MNHEY and CDR2 SMNVEV (reference sequence). This CDR3 spans 15 amino acids. The junction had 10 bases not matched to a gene; V was cut back by 6 bases and J by 5 bases. The CDR3 sequence: CASSGGGVGDQPQHF. CDR3 DNA sequence: TGTGCCAGCAGCGGAGGGGGCGTTGGGGATCAGCCCCAGCATTTT.

This clonotype was recorded at least ten times. The chain is built from TRBV7-2 and TRBJ2-3; the D gene is possibly TRBD2 (7 bases). Deletions cut 5 bases from V and 0 bases from J, with 12 bases between. The germline V gene has CDR1 SGHTA and CDR2 FQGNSA. CDR3 length: 15 amino acids. The CDR3 nucleotides are TGTGCCAGCAGCGGGGGGGGCGAAAGCACAGATACGCAGTATTTT. Translation gives CASSGGGESTDTQYF.

CDR3 residues: CASSRGLAGGLNEQFF. The CDR3 DNA reads as TGTGCCAGTAGTAGAGGTCTAGCGGGGGGGCTGAATGAGCAGTTCTTC. The V and J genes are TRBV19 and TRBJ2-1; TRBD2 matches at 12 bases. The CDR3 sequence is 16 residues long. Germline loops: CDR1 LNHDA, CDR2 SQIVND (reference sequence). V trimming: 4 bases; J trimming: 7 bases; junction bases outside the gene matches: 8.

This clonotype has at least ten counts. The chain links TRBV4-1 to TRBJ2-5, with D tentatively TRBD1 or TRBD2 (5 bases each). With 4 bases removed from V and 2 bases from J, the gap between germline ends came to 8 bases. CDR1 is MGHRA and CDR2 is YSYEKL in the germline V gene. The CDR3 runs to 13 residues. The chain's CDR3 is CASSLGPQETQYF. In DNA, the CDR3 is TGCGCCAGCAGCCTGGGACCGCAAGAGACCCAGTACTTC.

This clonotype came up many times. This sequence joins TRBV11-2 and TRBJ2-5; D is unclear. The CDR3 is 12 amino acids. Germline V gene lookup returns CDR1 SGHAT and CDR2 FQNNGV. V was shortened by 3 bases and J by 0 bases, with 2 bases between the two germline ends. The CDR3 loop reads CASSLYQETQYF. CDR3 DNA: TGTGCCAGCAGCTTGTACCAAGAGACCCAGTACTTC.

This chain connects TRBV6-6 to TRBJ2-3, with 8 bases that match TRBD2. CDR1 and CDR2 from the germline V gene are MNHNY and SVGAGI (reference sequence). This CDR3 is built from 13 residues. Trimming cost V 11 bases and J 2 bases; bases outside gene matches: 6. The CDR3 protein is CAGRLAFTDTQYF. The DNA for the CDR3 is TGTGCCGGCCGACTAGCGTTCACAGATACGCAGTATTTT.

This clonotype appeared many times. This sequence joins TRBV6-5 and TRBJ2-3; D tentatively reads TRBD1 or TRBD2 (6 bases each). The CDR3 extends over 13 amino acids. The V end was cut by 5 bases, the J end by 5 bases, with 11 bases between. The germline CDR1 and CDR2 sequences are MNHEY and SVGAGI. The DNA of the CDR3 is TGTGCCAGCAGTGAGGGGGGCGTAGATACGCAGTATTTT. Encoded protein: CASSEGGVDTQYF.

This clonotype came up many times. The CDR3, as DNA: TGTGCCAGCAGCTTTACCATGAACACTGAAGCTTTCTTT. The encoded protein is CASSFTMNTEAFF. The chain carries TRBV11-3 and TRBJ1-1, with D hard to call. This CDR3 comprises 13 residues. The germline gives CDR1 SGHNT, CDR2 YENEEA. The ends were cut back, 3 bases at V and 0 bases at J, with 5 bases in the middle.

In its sample, this clonotype was seen many times. The chain uses TRBV6-5 and TRBJ2-7; perhaps TRBD1 as D (5 bases). Trimming left V 6 bases short and J 0 bases short, with 12 bases between. The germline gives CDR1 MNHEY, CDR2 SVGAGI. There are 14 residues in the CDR3. The CDR3 spells CASSDDSSSYEQYF. CDR3 in DNA: TGTGCCAGCAGCGACGACAGTAGCTCCTACGAGCAGTACTTC.

This clonotype was found many times. The chain recombines TRBV27 with TRBJ1-1, with 9 nucleotides matching TRBD1. V trimming: 2 bases; J trimming: 5 bases; junction bases outside the gene matches: 9. CDR3 length: 16 residues. CDR1 is MNHEY and CDR2 is SMNVEV in the germline V gene (reference sequence). CDR3 sequence: CASSLSPGTGRTEAFF. CDR3 DNA sequence: TGTGCCAGCAGTTTAAGCCCCGGGACAGGGAGAACTGAAGCTTTCTTT.

The V call is TRBV15, the J call TRBJ1-1; D gene unclear. The V and J ends lost 0 bases and 13 bases respectively, with 15 bases between them. This CDR3 contains 13 residues. Germline CDR1 and CDR2: LNHNV and YYDKDF (reference sequence). The CDR3 spells CATSRDGVGFGFF. CDR3 sequence (DNA): TGTGCCACCAGCAGAGATGGGGTAGGGTTTGGTTTCTTT.

This clonotype has ten or more counts. The rearrangement links TRBV25-1 to TRBJ1-1; the D is unclear. CDR1 and CDR2 from the germline V gene are MGHDK and SYGVNS. Trimming shortened V by 3 bases and J by 4 bases, and 15 bases separated the two germline ends. The CDR3 totals 15 residues. CDR3 in amino acids: CASSEPGRMGTEAFF. The CDR3 DNA reads TGTGCCAGCAGTGAGCCAGGAAGGATGGGCACTGAAGCTTTCTTT.

This clonotype was recorded at least ten times. The chain recombines TRBV27 with TRBJ1-3; D remains ambiguous. The V end was cut by 0 bases, the J end by 2 bases, with 11 bases between. This CDR3 contains 16 residues. The germline V gene has CDR1 MNHEY and CDR2 SMNVEV (reference sequence). The CDR3 loop reads CASSLSRPRTGNTIYF. For the CDR3, the DNA is TGTGCCAGCAGTTTATCGCGCCCCCGTACTGGAAACACCATATATTTT.

The chain couples TRBV20-1 to TRBJ2-3; D not certain. The germline V and J ends were trimmed by 4 bases and 3 bases, with 8 bases remaining between them. The CDR3 covers 12 residues. Germline-derived CDR1 and CDR2 are DFQATT and SNEGSKA (reference sequence). CDR3: CSATEQTDTQYF. CDR3 nucleotides: TGCAGTGCTACGGAGCAAACAGATACGCAGTATTTT.

In its sample, this clonotype was seen a few times. The J gene is TRBJ2-7, the V gene TRBV20-1; the match to TRBD2 covers 9 bases. V was pared by 5 bases and J by 3 bases, with 5 bases of the junction left unmatched. Germline values: CDR1 DFQATT, CDR2 SNEGSKA (reference sequence). There are 13 residues in the CDR3. The CDR3 spells CSAGIAGVYEQYF. CDR3 bases: TGCAGTGCTGGGATAGCGGGAGTCTACGAGCAGTACTTC.

The chain carries TRBV19 and TRBJ1-5; D is uncertain. The V gene's germline CDR1 is LNHDA and CDR2 SQIVND (reference sequence). This CDR3 comprises 16 residues. Trimming took off 9 bases at V and 4 bases at J, with 22 bases between the two ends. CDR3 nucleotide sequence: TGTGCCAGCCGAGAGAGGGATGGACGGATTAATCAGCCCCAGCATTTT. It yields the protein CASRERDGRINQPQHF.

This clonotype was seen repeatedly, ten times or more. The chain carries TRBV11-2 and TRBJ2-3; D is perhaps TRBD2 (6 bases). The germline V gene encodes CDR1 SGHAT and CDR2 FQNNGV. V lost 4 bases and J lost 8, with 19 bases in between. This CDR3 region has 15 residues. The CDR3 is CASSWGSRGVSTQYF. CDR3 sequence (DNA): TGTGCCAGCAGCTGGGGGTCGCGGGGCGTGAGTACGCAGTATTTT.

At least ten counts were recorded for this clonotype. The CDR3 loop reads CSASLSGVTEAFF. CDR3 in DNA: TGCAGTGCTAGTCTGTCAGGCGTCACTGAAGCTTTCTTT. The V and J genes are TRBV20-1 and TRBJ1-1; D gene ambiguous. Per germline, CDR1 DFQATT and CDR2 SNEGSKA (reference sequence). The V end was cut by 3 bases, the J end by 4 bases, with 12 bases between. The CDR3 spans 13 residues.